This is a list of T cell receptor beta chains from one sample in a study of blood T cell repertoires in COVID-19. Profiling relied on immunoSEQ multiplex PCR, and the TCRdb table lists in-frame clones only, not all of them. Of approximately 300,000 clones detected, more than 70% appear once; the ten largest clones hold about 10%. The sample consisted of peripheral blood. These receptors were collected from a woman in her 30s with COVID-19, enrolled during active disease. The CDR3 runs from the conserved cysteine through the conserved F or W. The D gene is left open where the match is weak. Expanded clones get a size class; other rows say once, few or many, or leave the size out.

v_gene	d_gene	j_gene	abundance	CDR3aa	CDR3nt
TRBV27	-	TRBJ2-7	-	CASSSKSIYEQYF	TGTGCCAGCAGTTCCAAGTCTATCTACGAGCAGTACTTC
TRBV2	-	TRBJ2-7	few	CARARGAKYEQYF	TGTGCCAGGGCCCGGGGGGCGAAATACGAGCAGTACTTC
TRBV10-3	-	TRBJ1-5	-	CAISASQGSGRQPQHF	TGTGCCATCAGTGCCTCTCAGGGCTCAGGACGGCAGCCCCAGCATTTT
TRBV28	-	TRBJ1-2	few	CASSLAGTGYTF	TGTGCCAGCAGTTTAGCGGGGACGGGCTACACCTTC
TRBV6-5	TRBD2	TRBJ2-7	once	CASSLTSGASYEQYF	TGTGCCAGCAGCTTAACTAGCGGGGCTTCCTACGAGCAGTACTTC
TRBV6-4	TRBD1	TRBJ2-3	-	CASSTGLPDTQYF	TGTGCCAGCTCGACAGGGCTCCCAGATACGCAGTATTTT
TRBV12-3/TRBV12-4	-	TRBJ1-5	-	CASRALNQPQHF	TGTGCCAGCAGAGCCTTGAATCAGCCCCAGCATTTT
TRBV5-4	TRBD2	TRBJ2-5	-	CASSLEASGSGETQYF	TGTGCCAGCAGCTTGGAGGCTAGCGGGAGTGGGGAGACCCAGTACTTC
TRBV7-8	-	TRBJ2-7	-	CASSFRGSEQYF	TGTGCCAGCAGCTTCCGGGGTTCCGAGCAGTACTTC
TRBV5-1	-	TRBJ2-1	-	CASSLSRVGEQFF	TGCGCCAGCAGCTTGTCCAGGGTTGGGGAGCAGTTCTTC
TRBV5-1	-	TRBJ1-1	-	CASSSGLGPPVTEAFF	TGCGCCAGCAGCTCCGGCCTGGGGCCCCCGGTCACTGAAGCTTTCTTT
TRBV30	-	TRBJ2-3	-	CAWSVRGEVRTDTQYF	TGTGCCTGGAGTGTACGAGGGGAGGTTCGCACAGATACGCAGTATTTT
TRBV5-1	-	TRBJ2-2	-	CASSEGTSTGELFF	TGCGCCAGCAGCGAGGGGACATCGACCGGGGAGCTGTTTTTT
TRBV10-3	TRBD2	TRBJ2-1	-	CATTGTSGSPRNYNEQFF	TGTGCCACCACCGGGACTAGCGGGTCCCCGCGGAATTACAATGAGCAGTTCTTC
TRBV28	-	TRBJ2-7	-	CASNGFSTRYEQYF	TGTGCCAGCAATGGGTTTAGCACACGCTACGAGCAGTACTTC
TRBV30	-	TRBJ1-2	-	CAWSADSGGYTF	TGTGCCTGGAGTGCAGATTCGGGGGGCTACACCTTC